Sequencing of this T cell receptor (beta chain) was carried out in a study of Ad26.COV2.S vaccination and SARS-CoV-2 variants. Study at large: The study gave Ad26.COV2.S intramuscularly, once or twice 56 days apart.

The germline V gene has CDR1 KGHDR and CDR2 SFDVKD. The CDR3 is made up of 13 amino acids. V was trimmed by 5 bases and J by 7 bases, leaving 11 bases between them. Overall study results and limits: Spike-specific TCR breadth in vaccine recipients exceeded that seen in placebo recipients. Those who received vaccine or placebo ended up with similar non-spike TCR breadth.

A note on this clone: Its antigen is not known.

Repertoires were generated with immunoSEQ multiplex PCR, while TCRdb's copy carries only in-frame clones and drops some. The sample lists about 350,000 clones; around 89% were seen once. Stated treatment: roughly 19 received Ad26.COV2.S at low or high dose, single or two shots; several received placebo; per-sample allocation not given. After the first vaccine or placebo injection, samples were drawn on day 63. At a Boston site, the person donating was an adult of 18-55 years. This specimen was peripheral blood, taken in a trial of Ad26.COV2.S vaccine versus placebo. This TCR derives from a person between 18 and 65 years old who received the Ad26.COV2.S COVID-19 vaccine or a placebo. The chain employs TRBV24-1 and TRBJ2-1, with D tentatively TRBD1 (5 bases). CDR3 region: CATSGASGNEQFF. CDR3 DNA sequence: TGTGCCACCAGTGGGGCCTCAGGGAATGAGCAGTTCTTC.